The 17 T cell receptor beta chains listed next were all sequenced from one sample in a study of blood T cell repertoires in COVID-19. TCRdb keeps only in-frame clones here, not all; method: immunoSEQ multiplex PCR. This table holds tens of thousands of clones, 85% to 90% found once. Sequenced: peripheral blood. These receptors originate from a woman aged 55-70 years with COVID-19, enrolled during active disease.

This chain uses TRBV19 with TRBJ2-7, with D possibly matching TRBD1 (6 bases). V lost 4 bases, J lost 2 bases, and 9 bases lay in between. CDR1 is LNHDA, CDR2 SQIVND, per germline (reference sequence). This CDR3 has 13 amino acids. The CDR3 reads CASSTQGTYEQYF. Here the CDR3 DNA reads TGTGCCAGTAGTACTCAGGGGACCTACGAGCAGTACTTC. Together with reference TRBV19 and TRBJ2-7, the CDR3 gives the full variable domain: DGGITQSPKYLFRKEGQNVTLSCEQNLNHDAMYWYRQDPGQGLRLIYYSQIVNDFQKGDIAEGYSVSREKKESFPLTVTSAQKNPTAFYLCASSTQGTYEQYFGPGTRLTVT.

The chain is built from TRBV7-2 and TRBJ1-2; D not certain. This CDR3 is 15 amino acids long. CDR1 is SGHTA and CDR2 is FQGNSA in the germline V gene. Trimming removed 1 base from V and 8 bases from J, with 17 bases in between. CDR3 residues: CASSLGYDGRGGYTF. The CDR3 nucleotides are TGTGCCAGCAGCTTAGGGTACGACGGCCGCGGGGGCTACACCTTC.

CDR3 loop: CASSLRLLLAGSNEQFF. For the CDR3, the DNA is TGTGCCAGCAGTTTAAGACTGCTACTAGCGGGAAGCAATGAGCAGTTCTTC. The chain has TRBV28 and TRBJ2-1, with 10 bases lining up with TRBD2. The CDR3 is made up of 17 amino acids. Trimming removed 2 bases from V and 6 bases from J; junction bases left unmatched: 10. Germline V gene sequence: CDR1 MDHEN, CDR2 SYDVKM.

This clone was seen a few times. The chain links TRBV29-1 to TRBJ2-7, with D unresolved. From germline, CDR1 is SQVTM and CDR2 ANQGSEA. With 5 bases removed from V and 4 bases from J, the gap between germline ends came to 15 bases. The CDR3 runs 13 residues. The chain's CDR3 is CSVRFGFGYEQYF. The CDR3 coding sequence is TGCAGCGTTCGGTTCGGGTTTGGGTACGAGCAGTACTTC.

V is TRBV11-2 and J is TRBJ2-7; TRBD2 matches at 12 bases. Germline CDR1 is SGHAT and CDR2 is FQNNGV. The CDR3 runs to 15 residues. The junction had 5 bases not matched to a gene; V was cut back by 4 bases and J by 4 bases. The CDR3 DNA sequence: TGTGCCAGCAGCTGGACTAGCGGGGAAACTTACGAGCAGTACTTC. Protein: CASSWTSGETYEQYF.

The CDR3 region has the DNA TGTGCCAGCAGTCCATCACTAGCGGGAGGTTACGAGCAGTACTTC. This encodes CASSPSLAGGYEQYF. This chain links TRBV28 with TRBJ2-7; 12 nucleotides align to TRBD2. This CDR3 has 15 residues. CDR1 is MDHEN, CDR2 SYDVKM, per germline. V trimming: 5 bases; J trimming: 4 bases; junction bases outside the gene matches: 6.

The V and J genes are TRBV6-5 and TRBJ1-6; 7 positions agree with TRBD1. CDR1 and CDR2 from the germline V gene are MNHEY and SVGAGI. The junction had 4 bases not matched to a gene; V was cut back by 2 bases and J by 6 bases. The CDR3 totals 15 residues. The CDR3 DNA sequence: TGTGCCAGCAGTTACGGGGGGACAGTTAATTCACCCCTCCACTTT. It encodes CASSYGGTVNSPLHF.

The rearrangement joins TRBV2 to TRBJ2-7; possibly TRBD2 for D (5 bases). The V end was cut by 9 bases, the J end by 3 bases, with 12 bases between. This CDR3 has 12 residues. Per germline, CDR1 SNHLY and CDR2 FYNNEI. The CDR3 nucleotides read TGTGCCAGTGGGAGAGGATTCTACGAGCAGTACTTC. Protein: CASGRGFYEQYF.

The chain uses TRBV7-3 and TRBJ2-7, with a possible D match to TRBD2 (5 bases). Trimming removed 6 bases from V and 3 bases from J, with 12 bases in between. CDR1 SGHTA and CDR2 FQGTGA come from the germline V gene. The CDR3 loop spans 13 amino acids. The CDR3 DNA follows: TGTGCCAGCAGTACTAGAGAAGGCTACGAGCAGTACTTC. Translating it yields CASSTREGYEQYF.

V and J are TRBV7-8 and TRBJ2-7; tentative D call: TRBD2 (5 bases). The CDR3 is 15 residues long. Germline loops: CDR1 SGHVS, CDR2 FQNEAQ. V lost 5 bases and J lost 2, with 16 bases in between. CDR3: CASSLSNDGAYEQYF. DNA of the CDR3: TGTGCCAGCAGCCTATCTAACGACGGGGCCTACGAGCAGTACTTC.

The V call is TRBV27, the J call TRBJ2-1; TRBD1 matches 7 bases. The CDR3 totals 13 residues. V gave up 5 bases and J gave up 6 bases; unmatched junction bases: 4. The germline CDR1 and CDR2 sequences are MNHEY and SMNVEV (reference sequence). DNA of the CDR3: TGTGCCAGCAGTGCGACAGGGTCCAATGAGCAGTTCTTC. Protein: CASSATGSNEQFF.

The rearrangement uses TRBV30 and TRBJ1-1; D possibly corresponds to TRBD1 (5 bases). The CDR3 has 13 residues. Germline values: CDR1 GTSNPN, CDR2 SVGIG (reference sequence). V lost 0 bases to trimming and J lost 1 base, with 6 bases between them. The CDR3: CAWSVRGNTEAFF. The DNA of the CDR3 is TGTGCCTGGAGTGTAAGGGGGAACACTGAAGCTTTCTTT.

This clone occurred once. This chain joins TRBV11-2 and TRBJ1-2; tentatively, D is TRBD1 (5 bases). V was trimmed by 5 bases and J by 4 bases, leaving 17 bases between them. The CDR3 spans 15 residues. CDR1 is SGHAT, CDR2 FQNNGV, per germline. As DNA, the CDR3 is TGTGCCAGCAGCCTATCGACAGAGTTTGGCTATGGCTACACCTTC. Residues: CASSLSTEFGYGYTF.

This clone was picked up a small number of times. The V call is TRBV6-5, the J call TRBJ1-1; D ambiguous. Trimming took 4 bases from V and 3 from J, leaving 12 bases between them. CDR3 length: 14 residues. CDR1 and CDR2 from the germline V gene are MNHEY and SVGAGI. The CDR3: CASSSFQVDTEAFF. Written as DNA, the CDR3 is TGTGCCAGCAGTTCGTTTCAGGTCGACACTGAAGCTTTCTTT.

The rearrangement joins TRBV15 to TRBJ2-3, with 15 positions matching TRBD2. V gave up 3 bases and J gave up 2 bases; unmatched junction bases: 3. Germline V gives CDR1 LNHNV, CDR2 YYDKDF (reference sequence). The CDR3 length is 17 residues. The CDR3 bases are TGTGCCACCAGCAGTGGACTAGCGGGAGGGCACACAGATACGCAGTATTTT. It specifies CATSSGLAGGHTDTQYF.

The V and J genes are TRBV5-4 and TRBJ2-3; D possibly corresponds to TRBD2 (5 bases). Germline V gene lookup returns CDR1 SGHNT and CDR2 YYREEE (reference sequence). The ends were cut back, 6 bases at V and 4 bases at J, with 12 bases in the middle. The CDR3 has 13 residues. The CDR3 DNA reads TGTGCCAGCATTCGACGGGGTGCAGATACGCAGTATTTT. Amino acids: CASIRRGADTQYF.

The rearrangement joins TRBV10-3 to TRBJ1-6; D might be TRBD1 (5 bases). The V and J ends lost 11 bases and 6 bases respectively, with 14 bases between them. Germline CDR1 and CDR2: ENHRY and SYGVKD. There are 13 residues in the CDR3. CDR3 DNA: TGTGCCCGCGGGGAGGGGCCTAATTCACCCCTCCACTTT. It codes for CARGEGPNSPLHF.